The entry below describes one T cell receptor (beta chain). Its cognate antigen is unknown. The data belong to a study of cytomegalovirus exposure and HLA in healthy donors. Study context: Membership in the Caucasian-associated ancestry cluster was found for 81% of approximately 400 genotyped donors.

Broader study findings: An ancestry cluster, one associated with Asian ancestry, reportedly showed fewer N-insertions than the approximately 700-donor mean in a later analysis.

The CDR3 length is 13 residues. J was trimmed by 4 bases and V by 5 bases; bases with no gene match: 3. Germline-derived CDR1 and CDR2 are LNHDA and SQIVND (reference sequence). With 60 Vbeta and 13 Jbeta primers, the PCR was carried out. This table comes from immunoSEQ multiplex PCR, and its TCRdb copy is limited to in-frame clones, with some not included. This table has some 120,000 clones, approximately 80% appearing once. Sequenced input: PBMCs. The genes are TRBV19 and TRBJ1-2, with 8 bases that match TRBD1. The origin of this receptor is a woman aged 18 to 35 in good health and CMV-seronegative. The CDR3 sequence is CASSPGQGYGYTF. CDR3 nucleotides: TGTGCCAGTAGTCCAGGACAGGGCTATGGCTACACCTTC. Full variable domain (outside the CDR3, taken from reference TRBV19 and TRBJ1-2): DGGITQSPKYLFRKEGQNVTLSCEQNLNHDAMYWYRQDPGQGLRLIYYSQIVNDFQKGDIAEGYSVSREKKESFPLTVTSAQKNPTAFYLCASSPGQGYGYTFGSGTRLTVV.